The 2 T cell receptor beta chains reported below all come from one sample, sequenced in a study of neoadjuvant anti-PD-1 for oral cavity cancer. Profiled with immunoSEQ multiplex PCR; TCRdb holds only in-frame clones, not every one. The table records fewer than 7,000 clones, about 76% of them present only once. The material sequenced was PBMCs, taken before nivolumab (anti-PD-1) treatment. The receptors shown here come from a person aged 40 to 85 with oral cavity squamous cell carcinoma.

This clone appeared once. The rearrangement links TRBV4-2 to TRBJ1-1, with D possibly being TRBD1 (6 bases). Trimming shortened V by 6 bases and J by 8 bases, and 13 bases separated the two germline ends. Germline V gene sequence: CDR1 LGHNA, CDR2 YNFKEQ. The CDR3 consists of 12 residues. The CDR3 DNA is TGTGCCAGCAGGGGGGGCGCGGGGGAAGCTTTCTTT. Translating it yields CASRGGAGEAFF.

The gene calls are TRBV19 and TRBJ1-1; D is uncertain. This CDR3 region has 13 residues. V was cut by 5 bases and J by 2 bases, with 9 bases left in between. Germline values: CDR1 LNHDA, CDR2 SQIVND (reference sequence). Here the CDR3 DNA reads TGTGCCAGTAGTCCCCGGACTAACACTGAAGCTTTCTTT. Translation gives CASSPRTNTEAFF.